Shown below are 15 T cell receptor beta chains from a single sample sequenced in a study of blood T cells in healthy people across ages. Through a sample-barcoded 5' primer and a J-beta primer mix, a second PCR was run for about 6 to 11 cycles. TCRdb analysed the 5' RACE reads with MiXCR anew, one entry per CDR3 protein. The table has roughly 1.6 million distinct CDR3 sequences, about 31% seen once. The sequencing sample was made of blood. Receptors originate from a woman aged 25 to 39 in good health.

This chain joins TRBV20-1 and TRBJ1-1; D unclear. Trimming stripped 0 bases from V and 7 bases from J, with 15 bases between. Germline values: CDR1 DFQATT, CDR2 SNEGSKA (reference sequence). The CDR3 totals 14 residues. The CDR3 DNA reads TGCAGTGCTAGAGACCGGACGTTGGGCATTGAAGCTTTCTTT. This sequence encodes CSARDRTLGIEAFF.

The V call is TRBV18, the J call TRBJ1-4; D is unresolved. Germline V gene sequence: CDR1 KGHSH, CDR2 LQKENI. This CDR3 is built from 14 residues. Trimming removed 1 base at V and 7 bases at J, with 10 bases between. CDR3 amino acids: CASSPQVRSEKLFF. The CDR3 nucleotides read TGTGCCAGCTCACCACAGGTTAGGAGTGAAAAACTGTTTTTT.

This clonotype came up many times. CDR3 in amino acids: CATSERTATYEQYF. The CDR3 coding sequence is TGTGCCACCAGCGAACGGACAGCCACCTACGAGCAGTACTTC. The genes are TRBV15 and TRBJ2-7, with D tentatively TRBD1 (6 bases). Germline V lookup: CDR1 LNHNV, CDR2 YYDKDF (reference sequence). Trimming took off 5 bases at V and 2 bases at J, with 13 bases between the two ends. The CDR3 totals 14 residues.

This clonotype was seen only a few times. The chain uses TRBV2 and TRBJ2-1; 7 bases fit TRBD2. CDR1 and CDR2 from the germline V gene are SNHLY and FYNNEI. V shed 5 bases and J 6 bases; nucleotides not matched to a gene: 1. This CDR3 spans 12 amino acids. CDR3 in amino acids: CASSKRGNEQFF. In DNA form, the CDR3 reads TGTGCCAGCAGTAAGCGGGGCAATGAGCAGTTCTTC.

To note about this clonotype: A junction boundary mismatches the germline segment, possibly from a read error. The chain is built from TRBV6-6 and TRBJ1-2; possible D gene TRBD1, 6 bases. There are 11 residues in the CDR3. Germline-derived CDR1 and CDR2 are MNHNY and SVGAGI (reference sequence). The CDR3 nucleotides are TGTGCCTGCAGTACAGGGAGAGGCTACACCTTC. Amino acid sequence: CACSTGRGYTF.

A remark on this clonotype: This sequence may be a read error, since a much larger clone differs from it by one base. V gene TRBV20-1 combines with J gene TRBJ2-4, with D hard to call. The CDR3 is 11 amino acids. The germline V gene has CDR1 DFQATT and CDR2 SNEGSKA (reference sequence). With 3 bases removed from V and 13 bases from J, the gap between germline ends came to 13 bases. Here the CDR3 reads CSASRPQEQYF. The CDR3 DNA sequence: TGCAGTGCTAGTCGCCCCCAGGAGCAGTACTTC.

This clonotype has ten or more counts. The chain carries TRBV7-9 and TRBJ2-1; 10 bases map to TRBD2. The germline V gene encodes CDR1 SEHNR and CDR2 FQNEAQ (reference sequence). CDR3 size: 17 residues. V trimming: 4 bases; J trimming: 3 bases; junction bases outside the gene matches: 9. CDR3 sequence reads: CASSSLGLAADYNEQFF. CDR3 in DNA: TGTGCCAGCAGCTCACTCGGACTAGCGGCTGACTACAATGAGCAGTTCTTC.

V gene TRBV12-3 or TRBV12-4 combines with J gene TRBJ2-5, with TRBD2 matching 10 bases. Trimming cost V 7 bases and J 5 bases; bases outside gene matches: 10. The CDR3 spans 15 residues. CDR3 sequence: CASTSLAGDTETQYF. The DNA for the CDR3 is TGTGCCAGCACTTCCCTAGCGGGAGATACGGAGACCCAGTACTTC.

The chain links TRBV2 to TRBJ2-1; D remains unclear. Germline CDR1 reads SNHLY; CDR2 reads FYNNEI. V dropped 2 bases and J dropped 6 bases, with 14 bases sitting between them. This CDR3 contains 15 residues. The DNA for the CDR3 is TGTGCCAGCAGTGAAATGGTTAGACGCGTCAATGAGCAGTTCTTC. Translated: CASSEMVRRVNEQFF. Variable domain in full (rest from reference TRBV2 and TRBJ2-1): EPEVTQTPSHQVTQMGQEVILRCVPISNHLYFYWYRQILGQKVEFLVSFYNNEISEKSEIFDDQFSVERPDGSNFTLKIRSTKLEDSAMYFCASSEMVRRVNEQFFGPGTRLTVL.

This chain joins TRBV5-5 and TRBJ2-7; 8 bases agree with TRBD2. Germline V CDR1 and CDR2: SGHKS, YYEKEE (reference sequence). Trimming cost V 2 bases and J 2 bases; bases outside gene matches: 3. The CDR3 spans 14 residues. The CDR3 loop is CASSFSGVTYEQYF. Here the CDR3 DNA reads TGTGCCAGCAGCTTTAGCGGGGTAACCTACGAGCAGTACTTC.

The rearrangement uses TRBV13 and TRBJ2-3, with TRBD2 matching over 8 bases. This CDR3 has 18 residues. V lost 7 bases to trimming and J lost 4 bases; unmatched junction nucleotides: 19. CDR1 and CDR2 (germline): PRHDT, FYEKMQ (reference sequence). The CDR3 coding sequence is TGTGCCAGCATCCCCCGAGGGGCTCGGGAGGGAGGGCCAGATACGCAGTATTTT. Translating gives CASIPRGAREGGPDTQYF.

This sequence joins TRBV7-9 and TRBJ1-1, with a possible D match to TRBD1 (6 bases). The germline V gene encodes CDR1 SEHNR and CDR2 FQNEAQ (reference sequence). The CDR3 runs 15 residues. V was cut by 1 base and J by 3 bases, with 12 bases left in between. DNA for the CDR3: TGTGCCAGCAGCTTAGTGGGGGCAGGGGACACTGAAGCTTTCTTT. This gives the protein CASSLVGAGDTEAFF.

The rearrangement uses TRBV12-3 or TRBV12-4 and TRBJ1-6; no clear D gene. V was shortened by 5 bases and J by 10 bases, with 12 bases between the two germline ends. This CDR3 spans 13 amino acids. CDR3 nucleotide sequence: TGTGCCAGCAGTCTCTACGAGGGATCACCCCTCCACTTT. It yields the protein CASSLYEGSPLHF.

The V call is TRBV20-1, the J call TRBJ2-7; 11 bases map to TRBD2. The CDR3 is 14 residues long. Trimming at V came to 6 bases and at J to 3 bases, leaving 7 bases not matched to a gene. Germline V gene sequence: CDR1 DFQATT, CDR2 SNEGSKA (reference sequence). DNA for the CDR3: TGCAGTGCCCGGACTAGCGGGTGGAACTACGAGCAGTACTTC. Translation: CSARTSGWNYEQYF.

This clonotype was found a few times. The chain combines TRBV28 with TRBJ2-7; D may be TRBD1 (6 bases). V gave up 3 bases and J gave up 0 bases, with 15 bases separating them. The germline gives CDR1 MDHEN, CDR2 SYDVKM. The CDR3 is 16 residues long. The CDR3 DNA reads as TGTGCCAGCAGTTTTAGTAGGACAGTGAGCTCCTACGAGCAGTACTTC. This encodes CASSFSRTVSSYEQYF. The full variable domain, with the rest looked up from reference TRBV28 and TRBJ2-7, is DVKVTQSSRYLVKRTGEKVFLECVQDMDHENMFWYRQDPGLGLRLIYFSYDVKMKEKGDIPEGYSVSREKKERFSLILESASTNQTSMYLCASSFSRTVSSYEQYFGPGTRLTVT.